Listed below are T cell receptor beta chains from one sample, sequenced in a study of cytomegalovirus exposure and HLA in healthy donors. Produced via immunoSEQ multiplex PCR; TCRdb's table is partial and in-frame only. The data contain 150,000 to 200,000 clones, 80% to 90% of them singletons. Sequenced sample: PBMCs. Receptor source: a woman aged 18-29 years in good health and CMV-seronegative. CDR3s include the opening cysteine and the closing phenylalanine or tryptophan. Each record gives: CDR3 length, V gene, D gene, J gene, clone size, CDR3 DNA, CDR3 protein. D genes are given only for firm matches. Clone size is shown for a subset of rows, as once, few, many or a class of expanded clone.

15,TRBV2,.,TRBJ2-6,.,TGTGCCAGCAGCCCAACAGGGTCTGGGGCCAACGTCCTGACTTTC,CASSPTGSGANVLTF
13,TRBV18,.,TRBJ2-7,.,TGTGCCAGCTCGCTAGACAGAGCCTACGAGCAGTACTTC,CASSLDRAYEQYF
16,TRBV27,.,TRBJ1-4,.,TGTGCCAGCGGAAGATCCGGGAGCCTCCTAGGAGAAAAACTGTTTTTT,CASGRSGSLLGEKLFF
10,TRBV30,.,TRBJ1-1,once,TGTGCCTGGGAGATCCTTGAAGCTTTCTTT,CAWEILEAFF
14,TRBV2,TRBD1,TRBJ2-3,.,TGTGCCAGCTACGACAGGGGTCACACAGATACGCAGTATTTT,CASYDRGHTDTQYF
14,TRBV27,.,TRBJ1-2,.,TGTGCCAGCAAGGGGATTGACAGCAGGTATGGCTACACCTTC,CASKGIDSRYGYTF
14,TRBV28,TRBD2,TRBJ2-7,.,TGTGCCAGCAGTTTGCGGGGGGTCGGGGACGAGCAGTACTTC,CASSLRGVGDEQYF
17,TRBV28,.,TRBJ2-7,.,TGTGCCAGCAGGAGCGCGGGGGCCGGGACACGGGATTGGGAGCAGTACTTC,CASRSAGAGTRDWEQYF
13,TRBV7-8,.,TRBJ1-1,.,TGTGCCAGCAGCTCTCAGGTGAACACTGAAGCTTTCTTT,CASSSQVNTEAFF
12,TRBV7-9,.,TRBJ2-1,.,TGTTCCAGCAGCGCCGTCGGCAATGAGCAGTTCTTC,CSSSAVGNEQFF
17,TRBV6-1,.,TRBJ1-2,.,TGTGCCAGCAGTGAAGTAGGTGGGGGGGGCCGCAACTATGGCTACACCTTC,CASSEVGGGGRNYGYTF
15,TRBV11-2,.,TRBJ2-7,.,TGTGCCAGCAGCTCGGAATCCGGGTCCTACTACGAGCAGTACTTC,CASSSESGSYYEQYF
16,TRBV28,.,TRBJ1-1,once,TGTGCCAGCAGCCTCGGACAGCTTATTATGAACACTGAAGCTTTCTTT,CASSLGQLIMNTEAFF
17,TRBV7-8,TRBD1,TRBJ2-2,.,TGTGCCAGCAGGCGGACCGGGACAGGGACGATACCCGGGGAGCTGTTTTTT,CASRRTGTGTIPGELFF
19,TRBV7-3,TRBD2,TRBJ2-3,.,TGTGCCAGCAGCCACTATCCCCTCGGGGCTAGCGGCTCCACAGATACGCAGTATTTT,CASSHYPLGASGSTDTQYF
13,TRBV7-2,.,TRBJ1-5,.,TGTGCCAGCAGCTTACAGAAAAATCAGCCCCAGCATTTT,CASSLQKNQPQHF
13,TRBV5-3,TRBD1,TRBJ2-1,.,TGTGCCAGAAGCTTGGGACAGGGGGGTGAGCAGTTCTTC,CARSLGQGGEQFF
14,TRBV28,.,TRBJ2-7,.,TGTGCCAGCAGTGTCGACAGGATACTATACGAGCAGTACTTC,CASSVDRILYEQYF
18,TRBV29-1,.,TRBJ2-1,.,TGCAGCGGGAGGTATGTCGGGTCATCGAGAGGCACCTACAATGAGCAGTTCTTC,CSGRYVGSSRGTYNEQFF
11,TRBV20-1,TRBD2,TRBJ2-1,.,TGCAGTGCTAAACCGGGACTAGAGCAGTTCTTC,CSAKPGLEQFF
15,TRBV7-2,TRBD1,TRBJ2-3,.,TGTGCCAGCAGCTTAGTACAGGGGGAAGGAGATACGCAGTATTTT,CASSLVQGEGDTQYF
15,TRBV2,TRBD1,TRBJ1-3,.,TGTGCCAGCAGAGGACAGGGACTCCGCGGAAACACCATATATTTT,CASRGQGLRGNTIYF
15,TRBV10-1,.,TRBJ2-1,.,TGCGCCAGCAGTGAGTCAAAGCGGGCGGACAATGAGCAGTTCTTC,CASSESKRADNEQFF
15,TRBV4-1,.,TRBJ1-6,.,TGCGCCAGCAGCCAAGATCCAGGGTTTGGTATCCCCCTCCACTTT,CASSQDPGFGIPLHF
17,TRBV18,TRBD1,TRBJ2-7,.,TGTGCCAGCTCCCCGACCGGGACAGGGGCACCTTCCTACGAGCAGTACTTC,CASSPTGTGAPSYEQYF